The 15 T cell receptor beta chains listed next were all sequenced from one sample in a study of blood T cells in healthy people across ages. Next came a second PCR, run for about 6 to 12 cycles, which used a sample-barcoded 5' primer along with a J-beta primer mix. TCRdb reanalysed the 5' RACE reads using MiXCR and keeps one entry per CDR3 protein. Among over a million distinct CDR3 sequences listed, approximately 26% were seen once. Separately, the same data were catalogued under a study of T cells of mothers and their children.

The sequencing input was blood. The receptors originated from a girl aged 2-15 years in good health.

With respect to this clonotype: At one of its ends the junction is not consistent with the germline gene, which may arise from a read error. This chain connects TRBV9 to TRBJ2-5; 9 bases fit TRBD2. The CDR3 spans 15 residues. Per the germline V gene, CDR1 is SGDLS and CDR2 is YYNGEE. The chain's CDR3 is CASSAGTSFQETQYF. The CDR3 coding sequence is TGCGCCAGCAGCGCCGGGACTAGCTTCCAAGAGACCCAGTACTTC.

The chain uses TRBV7-6 and TRBJ2-1; the D gene is possibly TRBD2 (6 bases). The CDR3 totals 14 residues. Trimming pared 5 bases from V and 7 bases from J, leaving 15 bases between. The germline V gene has CDR1 SGHVS and CDR2 FNYEAQ. The CDR3 reads CASSPRPGDNEQFF. In DNA form, the CDR3 reads TGTGCCAGCAGCCCCCGGCCGGGGGATAATGAGCAGTTCTTC.

This chain links TRBV28 with TRBJ2-7; D call uncertain. CDR1 MDHEN and CDR2 SYDVKM come from the germline V gene. The V and J ends lost 3 bases and 5 bases respectively, with 5 bases between them. The CDR3 is 11 amino acids. The CDR3 loop reads CASSFQDEQYF. The CDR3 DNA reads TGTGCCAGCAGTTTTCAAGACGAGCAGTACTTC.

This chain connects TRBV6-5 to TRBJ1-6; 10 nucleotides match TRBD1. With V trimmed by 5 bases and J by 10 bases, 8 bases remained unmatched. CDR3 size: 15 residues. Germline V gene data show CDR1 as MNHEY and CDR2 as SVGAGI. CDR3 residues: CASSRGTGVRSPLHF. For the CDR3, the DNA is TGTGCCAGCAGTCGCGGGACAGGGGTACGCTCACCCCTCCACTTT.

Only a few counts were recorded for this clonotype. The chain employs TRBV7-9 and TRBJ1-1, with D hard to call. The CDR3 totals 15 residues. Per the germline V gene, CDR1 is SEHNR and CDR2 is FQNEAQ (reference sequence). V was cut by 2 bases and J by 1 base, with 11 bases left in between. The CDR3 protein is CASSLRWRANTEAFF. CDR3 sequence (DNA): TGTGCCAGCAGCTTAAGATGGCGGGCGAACACTGAAGCTTTCTTT.

In this sample, this clonotype turned up a few times. The rearrangement joins TRBV7-6 to TRBJ1-4; 12 nucleotides line up with TRBD1. This CDR3 is built from 19 residues. Unmatched junction bases numbered 13, after V lost 1 base and J lost 7 bases. Per germline, CDR1 SGHVS and CDR2 FNYEAQ. CDR3 bases: TGTGCCAGCAGCTTAGGCCCGGGACAGGGGGCTCTTAGTGGTGAAAAACTGTTTTTT. Its protein product is CASSLGPGQGALSGEKLFF.

The genes are TRBV7-3 and TRBJ2-1, with D tentatively TRBD1 or TRBD2 (7 bases each). In germline, CDR1 is SGHTA, CDR2 FQGTGA. V lost 3 bases and J lost 7, with 16 bases in between. This CDR3 comprises 15 residues. The CDR3, as DNA: TGTGCCAGCAGCTTTTTTTCAGGGGGAGGGAATGAGCAGTTCTTC. It encodes CASSFFSGGGNEQFF.

This clonotype has more than one count but fewer than ten. This sequence joins TRBV20-1 and TRBJ1-2; TRBD1 matches at 7 bases. V shed 3 bases and J 4 bases; nucleotides not matched to a gene: 5. The CDR3 has 13 residues. Germline assignment: CDR1 DFQATT and CDR2 SNEGSKA (reference sequence). In DNA form, the CDR3 reads TGCAGTGCTAGCACGACAGGGATCTATGGCTACACCTTC. Amino acids: CSASTTGIYGYTF.

This clonotype was recorded a few times. This chain uses TRBV27 with TRBJ2-5, with TRBD2 identical over 8 bases. The end of the DNA fits TRBJ2-1 better, so the J call may be wrong. This CDR3 has 15 amino acids. Germline CDR1 is MNHEY and CDR2 is SMNVEV (reference sequence). The CDR3 DNA reads TGTGCCAGCATCCACCGGGAGGGCCTGAACAATGAGCAGTTCTTC. Its protein is CASIHREGLNNEQFF.

About this clonotype: The junction departs from the called germline gene at one end, perhaps through a read error. CDR3 residues: CASGFMGGTDTQYF. In nucleotides, the CDR3 is TGTGCTAGTGGTTTCATGGGGGGCACGGATACGCAGTATTTT. The V call is TRBV12-5, the J call TRBJ2-3; D could derive from TRBD1 or TRBD2 (6 bases each). CDR3 length: 14 residues. The germline CDR1 and CDR2 sequences are LGHNT and FRNRAP.

This chain uses TRBV4-1 with TRBJ2-2; TRBD2 might be the D (6 bases). The germline V and J ends were trimmed by 8 bases and 7 bases, with 14 bases remaining between them. CDR3 length: 13 amino acids. Germline-derived CDR1 and CDR2 are MGHRA and YSYEKL. The CDR3 here is CASRPARGGELFF. The DNA for the CDR3 is TGCGCCAGCCGACCGGCGCGGGGCGGGGAGCTGTTTTTT.

The rearrangement joins TRBV27 to TRBJ1-2; unclear D gene. This CDR3 comprises 12 residues. Between the trimmed V and J ends, which lost 2 bases and 8 bases, there was a span of 9 bases. Germline CDR1 reads MNHEY; CDR2 reads SMNVEV (reference sequence). CDR3 protein: CASSLRGMGYTF. CDR3 in DNA: TGTGCCAGCAGTTTAAGAGGGATGGGCTACACCTTC.

This clonotype appeared a few times. This chain connects TRBV5-1 to TRBJ2-2, with D perhaps given as TRBD1 or TRBD2 (5 bases each). Trimming shortened V by 2 bases and J by 4 bases, and 9 bases separated the two germline ends. CDR1 is SGHRS and CDR2 is YFSETQ in the germline V gene. The CDR3 contains 14 residues. The CDR3 protein is CASSFDGATGELFF. The CDR3 region has the DNA TGCGCCAGCAGCTTTGACGGGGCCACCGGGGAGCTGTTTTTT.

This clonotype was seen only a few times. The rearrangement links TRBV5-5 to TRBJ1-5; D unclear. The V gene's germline CDR1 is SGHKS and CDR2 YYEKEE (reference sequence). V dropped 4 bases and J dropped 6 bases, with 14 bases sitting between them. The CDR3 has 14 residues. In DNA form, the CDR3 reads TGTGCCAGCAGCCCGGGCACGGTTATTCAGCCCCAGCATTTT. Protein: CASSPGTVIQPQHF.

This clonotype was counted between two and nine times. The chain is built from TRBV27 and TRBJ2-5; D is uncertain. The V gene lost 1 base and the J gene lost 2 bases, with 14 bases spanning the gap. This CDR3 region has 16 residues. Germline loops: CDR1 MNHEY, CDR2 SMNVEV (reference sequence). Here the CDR3 reads CASSLWADPNQETQYF. The CDR3 DNA is TGTGCCAGCAGTTTATGGGCAGACCCGAATCAAGAGACCCAGTACTTC.